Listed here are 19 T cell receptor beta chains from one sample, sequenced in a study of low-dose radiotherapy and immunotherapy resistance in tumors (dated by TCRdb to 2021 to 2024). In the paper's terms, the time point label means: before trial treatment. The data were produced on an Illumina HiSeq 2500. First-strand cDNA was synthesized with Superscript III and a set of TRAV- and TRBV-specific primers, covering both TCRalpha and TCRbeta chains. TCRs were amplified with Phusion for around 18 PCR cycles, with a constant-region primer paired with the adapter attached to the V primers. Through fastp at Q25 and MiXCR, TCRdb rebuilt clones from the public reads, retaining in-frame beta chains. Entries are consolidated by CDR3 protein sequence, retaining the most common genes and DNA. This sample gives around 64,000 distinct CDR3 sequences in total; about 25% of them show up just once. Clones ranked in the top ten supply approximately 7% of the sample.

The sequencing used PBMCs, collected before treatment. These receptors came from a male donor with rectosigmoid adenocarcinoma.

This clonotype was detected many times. The CDR3 nucleotides read TGTGCCAGCAGCTCACGGGACTTCTTGGCCTACGAGCAGTACTTC. Amino acids: CASSSRDFLAYEQYF. The V call is TRBV11-2, the J call TRBJ2-7, with a possible D match to TRBD2 (6 bases). The CDR3 covers 15 residues. CDR1 SGHAT and CDR2 FQNNGV come from the germline V gene. Trimming pared 4 bases from V and 2 bases from J, leaving 15 bases between.

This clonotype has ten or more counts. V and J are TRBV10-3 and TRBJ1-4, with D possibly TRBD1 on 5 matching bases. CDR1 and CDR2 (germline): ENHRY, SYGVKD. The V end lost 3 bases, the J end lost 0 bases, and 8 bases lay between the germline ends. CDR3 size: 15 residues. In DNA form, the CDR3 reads TGTGCCATCAGTGAAAGGGGCGCAACTAATGAAAAACTGTTTTTT. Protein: CAISERGATNEKLFF.

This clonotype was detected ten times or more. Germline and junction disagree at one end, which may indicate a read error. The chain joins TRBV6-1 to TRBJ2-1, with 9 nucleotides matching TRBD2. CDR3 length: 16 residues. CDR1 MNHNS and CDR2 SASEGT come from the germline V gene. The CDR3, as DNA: TGTGCCATCAGTGAACTAGCTAGCGGGAAAAGGTATGAGCAGTTCTTC. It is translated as CAISELASGKRYEQFF.

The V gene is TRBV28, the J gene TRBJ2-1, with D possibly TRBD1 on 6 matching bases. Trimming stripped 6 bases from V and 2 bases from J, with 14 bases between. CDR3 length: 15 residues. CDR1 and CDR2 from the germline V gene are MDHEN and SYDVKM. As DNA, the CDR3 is TGTGCCAGCAGAGAAGGACAGTTAGCCTACAATGAGCAGTTCTTC. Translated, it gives CASREGQLAYNEQFF.

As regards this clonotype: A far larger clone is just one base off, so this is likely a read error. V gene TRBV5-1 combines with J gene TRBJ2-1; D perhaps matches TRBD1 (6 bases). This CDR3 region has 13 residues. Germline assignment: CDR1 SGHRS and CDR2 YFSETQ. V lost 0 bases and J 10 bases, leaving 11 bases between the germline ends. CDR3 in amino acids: CASSLEWGHEQFF. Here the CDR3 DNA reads TGCGCCAGCAGCTTGGAATGGGGGCACGAGCAGTTCTTC.

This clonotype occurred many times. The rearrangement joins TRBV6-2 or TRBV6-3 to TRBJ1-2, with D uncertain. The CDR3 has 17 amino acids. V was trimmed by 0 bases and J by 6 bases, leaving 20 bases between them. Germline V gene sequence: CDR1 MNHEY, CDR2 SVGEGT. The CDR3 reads CASSYSSRRVLRDGYTF. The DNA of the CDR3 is TGTGCCAGCAGTTACTCGAGCAGACGAGTACTTCGTGATGGCTACACCTTC.

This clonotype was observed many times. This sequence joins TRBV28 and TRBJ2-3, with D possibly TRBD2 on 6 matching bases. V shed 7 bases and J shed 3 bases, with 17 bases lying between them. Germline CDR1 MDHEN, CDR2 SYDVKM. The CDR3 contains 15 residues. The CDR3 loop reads CASTSGRWETDTQYF. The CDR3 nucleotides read TGTGCCAGCACCTCAGGGAGGTGGGAAACAGATACGCAGTATTTT.

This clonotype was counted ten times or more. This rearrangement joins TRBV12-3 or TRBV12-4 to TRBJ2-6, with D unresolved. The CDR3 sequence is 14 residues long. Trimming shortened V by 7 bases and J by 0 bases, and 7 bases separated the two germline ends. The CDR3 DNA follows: TGTGCCAGCACCACCCTCTCTGGGGCCAACGTCCTGACTTTC. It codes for CASTTLSGANVLTF.

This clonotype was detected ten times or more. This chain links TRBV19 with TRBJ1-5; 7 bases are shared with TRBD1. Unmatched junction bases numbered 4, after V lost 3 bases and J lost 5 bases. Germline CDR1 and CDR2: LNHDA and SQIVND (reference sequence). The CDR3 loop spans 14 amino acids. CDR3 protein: CASSIWTGDQPQHF. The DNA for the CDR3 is TGTGCCAGTAGTATCTGGACAGGTGATCAGCCCCAGCATTTT. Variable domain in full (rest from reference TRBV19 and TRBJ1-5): DGGITQSPKYLFRKEGQNVTLSCEQNLNHDAMYWYRQDPGQGLRLIYYSQIVNDFQKGDIAEGYSVSREKKESFPLTVTSAQKNPTAFYLCASSIWTGDQPQHFGDGTRLSIL.

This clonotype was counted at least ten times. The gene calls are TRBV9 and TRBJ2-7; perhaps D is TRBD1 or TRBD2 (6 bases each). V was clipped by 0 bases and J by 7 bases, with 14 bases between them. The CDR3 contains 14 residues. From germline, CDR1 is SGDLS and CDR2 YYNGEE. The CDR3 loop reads CASSVDPGAGEQYF. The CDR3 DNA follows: TGTGCCAGCAGCGTAGATCCGGGGGCGGGTGAGCAGTACTTC.

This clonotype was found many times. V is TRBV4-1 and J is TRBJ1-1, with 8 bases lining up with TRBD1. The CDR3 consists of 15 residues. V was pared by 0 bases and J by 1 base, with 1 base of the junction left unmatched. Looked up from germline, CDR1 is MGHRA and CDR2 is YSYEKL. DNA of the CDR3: TGCGCCAGCAGCCAAGAACAGGGGGGGAACACTGAAGCTTTCTTT. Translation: CASSQEQGGNTEAFF.

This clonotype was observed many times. CDR3 in amino acids: CASSRWGGGTDTQYF. The CDR3 DNA is TGTGCCAGCAGCCGGTGGGGGGGGGGCACAGATACGCAGTATTTT. The chain carries TRBV7-9 and TRBJ2-3, with 7 bases aligning to TRBD2. J lost 1 base, V lost 5 bases, and 6 bases had no gene match. The CDR3 sequence is 15 residues long. Germline CDR1 reads SEHNR; CDR2 reads FQNEAQ (reference sequence).

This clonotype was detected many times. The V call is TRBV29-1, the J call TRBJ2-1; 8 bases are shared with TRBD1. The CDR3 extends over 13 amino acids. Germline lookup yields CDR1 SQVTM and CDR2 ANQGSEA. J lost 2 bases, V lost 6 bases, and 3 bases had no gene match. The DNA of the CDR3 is TGCAGCGTGGCGGGACAGGCCTACAATGAGCAGTTCTTC. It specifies CSVAGQAYNEQFF.

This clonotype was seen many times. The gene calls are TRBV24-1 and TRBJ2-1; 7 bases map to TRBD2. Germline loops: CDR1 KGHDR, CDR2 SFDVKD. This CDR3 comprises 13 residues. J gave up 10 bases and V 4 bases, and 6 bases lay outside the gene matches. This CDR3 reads CATSEGDYFEQFF. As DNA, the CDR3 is TGTGCCACCAGTGAGGGGGACTATTTCGAGCAGTTCTTC.

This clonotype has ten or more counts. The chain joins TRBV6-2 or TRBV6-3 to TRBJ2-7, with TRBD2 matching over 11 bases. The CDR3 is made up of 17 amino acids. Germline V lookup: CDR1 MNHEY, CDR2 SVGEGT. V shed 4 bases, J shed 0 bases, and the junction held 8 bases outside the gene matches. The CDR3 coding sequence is TGTGCCAGCAGTTTGGCTAGCGGGGGGCCTATCTCCTACGAGCAGTACTTC. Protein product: CASSLASGGPISYEQYF.

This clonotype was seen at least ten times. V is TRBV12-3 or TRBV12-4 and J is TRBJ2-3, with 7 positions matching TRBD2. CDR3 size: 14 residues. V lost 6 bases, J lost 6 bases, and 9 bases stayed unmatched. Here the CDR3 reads CASRQSGTSDTQYF. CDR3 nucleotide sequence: TGTGCCAGCAGACAGAGCGGGACGTCGGATACGCAGTATTTT.

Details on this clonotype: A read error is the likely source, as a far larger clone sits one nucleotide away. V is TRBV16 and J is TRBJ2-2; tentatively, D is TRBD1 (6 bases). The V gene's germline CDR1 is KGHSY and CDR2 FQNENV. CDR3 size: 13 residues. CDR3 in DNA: TGTGCCAGCAGGATCGGGACAACCGGGGACCTGTTTTTT. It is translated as CASRIGTTGDLFF. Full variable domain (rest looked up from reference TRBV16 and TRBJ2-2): GEEVAQTPKHLVRGEGQKAKLYCAPIKGHSYVFWYQQVLKNEFKFLISFQNENVFDETGMPKERFSAKCLPNSPCSLEIQATKLEDSAVYFCASRIGTTGDLFFGEGSRLTVL.

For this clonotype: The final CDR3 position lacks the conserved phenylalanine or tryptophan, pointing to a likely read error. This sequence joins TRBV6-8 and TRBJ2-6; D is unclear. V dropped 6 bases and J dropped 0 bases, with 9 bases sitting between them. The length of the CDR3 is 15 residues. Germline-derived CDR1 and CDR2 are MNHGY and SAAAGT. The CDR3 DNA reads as TGTGCCAGCAGCGAAAAGAGCTCTGGGGCCAACGTCCTGACTTCC. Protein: CASSEKSSGANVLTS.

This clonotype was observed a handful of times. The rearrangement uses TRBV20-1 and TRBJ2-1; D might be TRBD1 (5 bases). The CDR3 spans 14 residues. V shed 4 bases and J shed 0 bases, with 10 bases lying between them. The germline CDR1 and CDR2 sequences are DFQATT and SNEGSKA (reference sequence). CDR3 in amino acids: CSAIQEDSYNEQFF. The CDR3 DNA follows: TGCAGTGCTATACAGGAAGACTCCTACAATGAGCAGTTCTTC.